The sequence of this T cell receptor (beta chain) was determined in a study of CD8 T cells in ankylosing spondylitis. TCRdb ran MiXCR on the 5' RACE reads and lists one entry per CDR3 protein. The sample yields around 35,000 distinct CDR3 sequences, around an eighth seen once. This clonotype has at least ten counts. Its antigen is undetermined. Germline CDR1 reads SQVTM; CDR2 reads ANQGSEA. The CDR3 runs to 12 residues. Trimming left V 6 bases short and J 5 bases short, with 13 bases between. Study-level results: Clones linked to the disease showed a CD8+ phenotype. They occurred at relatively low frequencies in peripheral blood.

The receptor was isolated from a male donor with ankylosing spondylitis. Sequences were obtained from synovial fluid, either unsorted or a sorted T cell fraction (not recorded which). The chain employs TRBV29-1 and TRBJ1-2; a possible D gene is TRBD1 (5 bases). The DNA for the CDR3 is TGCAGCGTCGCCGAGGGGTTGTATGGCTACACCTTC. It translates to CSVAEGLYGYTF.